A selection of T cell receptor beta chains follows, all from one sample in a study of blood T cell repertoires in COVID-19. Method: immunoSEQ multiplex PCR; TCRdb's copy keeps in-frame clones and lacks some. The sample holds fewer than 40,000 clones; approximately 81% are singletons and the top ten take about 3%. The sample consisted of peripheral blood. The receptors derive from a man in his sixties or seventies with COVID-19, enrolled during active disease. Each CDR3 is given without its conserved first and last residue.

TRBV12-2,TRBJ1-1,ASRLARGNTEAF
TRBV2,TRBJ2-5,ASSAESLPY
TRBV5-4,TRBJ2-3,ASTSGSGSTDTQY
TRBV5-1,TRBJ1-2,ASSLALGQGENGYT
TRBV18,TRBJ2-7,ASSPQPAGEQY
TRBV7-8,TRBJ2-2,ASSSASGRTGELF
TRBV5-1,TRBJ2-1,ASSLEPSGSNNEQF
TRBV11-1,TRBJ2-3,ASSVGLVLGTDTQY
TRBV6-6,TRBJ1-3,ASSQDKTRPGNTIY
TRBV29-1,TRBJ1-6,SVVRLHRGLNNSPLH
TRBV6-5,TRBJ1-6,ASSAGTYNSPLH
TRBV7-7,TRBJ2-2,ASSPTTGGGTGELF
TRBV20-1,TRBJ2-5,SARQEKTQY
TRBV19,TRBJ2-7,ASSISGQGIYEQY
TRBV10-3,TRBJ1-1,AISGQEGMNTEAF